The present T cell receptor (beta chain) was sequenced within a study of CD8 T cells in ankylosing spondylitis. Study-level findings and limits: There were earlier reports of some motif variants in reactive arthritis synovial fluid and blood. Researchers report that disease-linked clones proved CD8+ and relatively rare in peripheral blood.

Each CDR3 protein gets one entry after TCRdb re-called the 5' RACE reads with MiXCR. Of around 340,000 distinct CDR3 sequences in the sample, roughly 14% are singletons; the top ten hold roughly 1.1%. The CDR3 is made up of 14 amino acids. The ends were cut back, 7 bases at V and 0 bases at J, with 14 bases in the middle. Germline loops: CDR1 DFQATT, CDR2 SNEGSKA (reference sequence). This clonotype appeared a few times. Its specificity is not known. J is TRBJ2-3 and V is TRBV20-1; D not certain. Sequencing was performed on blood, either unsorted or a sorted T cell fraction (not recorded which). The clonotype was recovered from a male donor with ankylosing spondylitis or in good health (not recorded which). The CDR3 region has the DNA TGCAGTGGTAGTGAGGATACTAGCACAGATACGCAGTATTTT. It translates to CSGSEDTSTDTQYF.